The 9 T cell receptor beta chains listed next were all sequenced from one sample in a study of shared clonotypes between healthy human individuals. Clones were read by immunoSEQ multiplex PCR, and TCRdb kept only the in-frame ones, dropping some. This repertoire shows around 990,000 clones, approximately 77% found once; its top ten account for 0.89%. Specimen: memory CD4+ T cells from PBMCs. Subset indicated: CD45RA-negative fraction. These receptors were collected from a man between 18 and 35 years old in good health. Some clones in this sample may be carry-over from other donors' samples.

V and J are TRBV10-3 and TRBJ2-3, with TRBD1 identical over 8 bases. Germline V gene sequence: CDR1 ENHRY, CDR2 SYGVKD. The V gene end was trimmed by 8 bases and the J gene end by 6 bases; junction bases not matched to a gene: 4. The CDR3 covers 12 residues. In DNA form, the CDR3 reads TGTGCCATCGGACAGGGAATGGATACGCAGTATTTT. Translated: CAIGQGMDTQYF.

The chain's CDR3 is CAWSVLRAWFF. CDR3 nucleotides: TGTGCCTGGAGTGTACTCAGGGCCTGGTTCTTC. V and J are TRBV30 and TRBJ2-1, with D possibly being TRBD1 (5 bases). Germline CDR1 and CDR2: GTSNPN and SVGIG (reference sequence). The CDR3 covers 11 residues. V was trimmed by 0 bases and J by 15 bases, leaving 12 bases between them.

This chain links TRBV6-1 with TRBJ1-1; TRBD1 matches 7 bases. The ends lost 4 bases at V and 0 bases at J; junction bases unmatched: 5. CDR1 is MNHNS and CDR2 is SASEGT in the germline V gene. The CDR3 runs to 15 residues. CDR3 loop: CASSVGTAMNTEAFF. The CDR3 DNA reads TGTGCCAGCAGTGTAGGGACAGCTATGAACACTGAAGCTTTCTTT.

The chain has TRBV6-6 and TRBJ2-1; D is ambiguous. This CDR3 is built from 14 residues. CDR1 and CDR2 from the germline V gene are MNHNY and SVGAGI (reference sequence). V was pared by 2 bases and J by 3 bases, with 8 bases between. The CDR3 protein is CASSYQRDYNEQFF. The DNA for the CDR3 is TGTGCCAGCAGTTACCAGCGAGACTACAATGAGCAGTTCTTC.

The chain couples TRBV5-1 to TRBJ2-5; TRBD1 aligns across 8 bases. CDR1 is SGHRS, CDR2 YFSETQ, per germline. With 5 bases clipped from V and 1 base from J, the junction kept 7 bases outside the gene matches. The CDR3 spans 15 residues. The CDR3, as DNA: TGCGCCAGCAGTCCCCGGACAGGGTCCCAAGAGACCCAGTACTTC. Residues: CASSPRTGSQETQYF.

This clone was seen a handful of times. This sequence joins TRBV14 and TRBJ2-7; either TRBD1 or TRBD2 may fit D (5 bases each). The germline gives CDR1 SGHDN, CDR2 FVKESK. The CDR3 runs to 19 residues. V was shortened by 1 base and J by 0 bases, with 22 bases between the two germline ends. CDR3 nucleotides: TGTGCCAGCAGCCAAGTTAGGGACCTGAACCACTGGGGCTCCTACGAGCAGTACTTC. It yields the protein CASSQVRDLNHWGSYEQYF.

V and J are TRBV27 and TRBJ2-6, with 7 bases matching TRBD1. The J segment lost 4 bases and the V segment lost 3 bases, leaving 9 bases of the junction unmatched. This CDR3 contains 17 residues. The germline V gene encodes CDR1 MNHEY and CDR2 SMNVEV (reference sequence). The CDR3: CASSLRLTGAGANVLTF. The CDR3 DNA sequence: TGTGCCAGCAGTTTGCGCCTTACAGGGGCCGGGGCCAACGTCCTGACTTTC.

The chain couples TRBV2 to TRBJ2-1; 8 bases are shared with TRBD2. The ends lost 3 bases at V and 7 bases at J; junction bases unmatched: 11. CDR1 SNHLY and CDR2 FYNNEI come from the germline V gene. CDR3 length: 16 amino acids. The DNA for the CDR3 is TGTGCCAGCAGTGACAGTCTAGCGGGCGGGGAAAATGAGCAGTTCTTC. It yields the protein CASSDSLAGGENEQFF.

On this clone: Since a far larger clone is one base different, this is likely a read error. The J gene is TRBJ2-3, the V gene TRBV30; D is uncertain. Trimming left V 2 bases short and J 1 base short, with 4 bases between. The CDR3 is made up of 12 amino acids. Germline CDR1 GTSNPN, CDR2 SVGIG (reference sequence). Here the CDR3 reads CAWSTGTDTQYF. The CDR3 region has the DNA TGTGCCTGGAGTACGGGCACAGATACGCAGTATTTT. The complete variable domain, with remaining parts taken from reference TRBV30 and TRBJ2-3, reads SQTIHQWPATLVQPVGSPLSLECTVEGTSNPNLYWYRQAAGRGLQLLFYSVGIGQISSEVPQNLSASRPQDRQFILSSKKLLLSDSGFYLCAWSTGTDTQYFGPGTRLTVL.